A single sample is the source of the 26 T cell receptor beta chains below, sequenced in a study of blood T cell repertoires in COVID-19. Assay used: immunoSEQ multiplex PCR; TCRdb lists only in-frame clones, some missing. Of about 250,000 clones in the sample, around 87% were seen once. The material sequenced was PBMCs or T cells enriched from blood (not recorded which). These receptors originate from a woman aged 50 to 60 who had recovered from COVID-19.

The rearrangement links TRBV6-2 or TRBV6-3 to TRBJ1-2, with TRBD1 matching 7 bases. CDR1 is MNHEY, CDR2 SVGEGT, per germline. The junction had 6 bases not matched to a gene; V was cut back by 6 bases and J by 5 bases. The length of the CDR3 is 13 residues. The CDR3 nucleotides read TGTGCCAGCAGCTATTCACAGGGGTATGGCTACACCTTC. This codes for CASSYSQGYGYTF.

V and J are TRBV14 and TRBJ2-7; the match to TRBD1 covers 10 bases. The CDR3 is made up of 14 amino acids. J lost 3 bases, V lost 4 bases, and 3 bases had no gene match. The germline gives CDR1 SGHDN, CDR2 FVKESK. The CDR3 sequence: CASSRGTGVYEQYF. CDR3 DNA sequence: TGTGCCAGCAGCCGCGGGACAGGGGTCTACGAGCAGTACTTC.

The CDR3 protein is CASSLQGQEDYGYTF. The CDR3 DNA is TGTGCCAGCAGCTTACAGGGACAGGAGGACTATGGCTACACCTTC. The genes are TRBV5-6 and TRBJ1-2, with TRBD1 matching over 8 bases. J lost 3 bases, V lost 2 bases, and 6 bases had no gene match. This CDR3 is built from 15 residues. Germline CDR1 SGHDT, CDR2 YYEEEE.

The chain has TRBV11-3 and TRBJ2-1; TRBD1 agrees at 9 bases. Trimming removed 1 base from V and 3 bases from J; junction bases left unmatched: 4. The CDR3 extends over 16 amino acids. Germline loops: CDR1 SGHNT, CDR2 YENEEA. The CDR3: CASSLGGTGIYNEQFF. The DNA of the CDR3 is TGTGCCAGCAGCTTAGGTGGGACAGGGATCTACAATGAGCAGTTCTTC.

V usage is TRBV27 and J usage is TRBJ2-1; 14 bases agree with TRBD2. The junction had 5 bases not matched to a gene; V was cut back by 4 bases and J by 3 bases. CDR3 length: 17 amino acids. The germline V gene has CDR1 MNHEY and CDR2 SMNVEV (reference sequence). DNA for the CDR3: TGTGCCAGCAGTTCAAGACTAGCGGGAGGGCTCTACAATGAGCAGTTCTTC. This translates into CASSSRLAGGLYNEQFF.

This clone appeared once. This chain links TRBV14 with TRBJ2-1, with TRBD2 identical over 10 bases. V dropped 1 base and J dropped 4; count of bases not matched to a gene: 10. This CDR3 contains 18 residues. The germline CDR1 and CDR2 sequences are SGHDN and FVKESK. The CDR3 loop reads CASSQVRPGLAYYNEQFF. CDR3 nucleotide sequence: TGTGCCAGCAGCCAAGTGCGGCCGGGACTAGCGTATTACAATGAGCAGTTCTTC.

The chain links TRBV7-9 to TRBJ1-2; a weak D match, TRBD1 (5 bases). This CDR3 has 14 amino acids. V was cut by 2 bases and J by 4 bases, with 11 bases left in between. Germline CDR1 is SEHNR and CDR2 is FQNEAQ (reference sequence). The CDR3 region has the DNA TGTGCCAGCAGCTTATCGCAGGGCAGCTATGGCTACACCTTC. This translates into CASSLSQGSYGYTF.

This rearrangement joins TRBV4-1 to TRBJ2-7; 9 nucleotides agree with TRBD2. CDR3 length: 15 residues. The V gene's germline CDR1 is MGHRA and CDR2 YSYEKL. Trimming took 2 bases from V and 8 from J; bases not matched to a gene: 10. This CDR3 reads CASSQQPGLASQQYF. The CDR3 region has the DNA TGCGCCAGCAGCCAACAACCGGGACTAGCCTCTCAGCAGTACTTC.

The chain is built from TRBV15 and TRBJ1-2, with D maybe TRBD1 (5 bases). Trimming stripped 2 bases from V and 6 bases from J, with 16 bases between. The germline V gene has CDR1 LNHNV and CDR2 YYDKDF (reference sequence). The CDR3 is 15 amino acids. The CDR3 region has the DNA TGTGCCACCAGCAGATTTCCTGCGGGGGAGAATGGCTACACCTTC. It specifies CATSRFPAGENGYTF.

The chain has TRBV15 and TRBJ1-1, with D possibly being TRBD1 (5 bases). Germline V lookup: CDR1 LNHNV, CDR2 YYDKDF (reference sequence). V lost 11 bases and J lost 3, with 13 bases in between. The CDR3 is 12 residues long. The CDR3 DNA sequence: TGTGCCGTCTCCTGGGGGGACACTGAAGCTTTCTTT. Translating it yields CAVSWGDTEAFF.

J is TRBJ1-5 and V is TRBV6-5; TRBD1 agrees at 7 bases. CDR3 size: 14 residues. Germline loops: CDR1 MNHEY, CDR2 SVGAGI. Unmatched junction bases numbered 8, after V lost 6 bases and J lost 6 bases. The CDR3 region has the DNA TGTGCCAGCAGCCTTAACGACAGGGTTCAGCCCCAGCATTTT. The encoded protein is CASSLNDRVQPQHF.

This chain joins TRBV10-3 and TRBJ1-2; D possibly corresponds to TRBD1 (5 bases). The ends were cut back, 4 bases at V and 2 bases at J, with 17 bases in the middle. Germline CDR1 is ENHRY and CDR2 is SYGVKD. The CDR3 contains 16 residues. CDR3 in amino acids: CAISGLQGFGNYGYTF. In DNA, the CDR3 is TGTGCCATCAGTGGGCTTCAGGGATTTGGCAACTATGGCTACACCTTC.

CDR3 DNA sequence: TGTGCCAGCAGCAGTTCGGGCTACGAGCAGTACTTC. Protein sequence: CASSSSGYEQYF. This chain links TRBV27 with TRBJ2-7; no clear D gene. The germline CDR1 and CDR2 sequences are MNHEY and SMNVEV (reference sequence). Trimming took 6 bases from V and 3 from J, leaving 9 bases between them. The CDR3 extends over 12 amino acids.

This clone was seen a few times. For the CDR3, the DNA is TGTGCCAGCTCACCGGGACAGAGATATGGCTACACCTTC. Translating gives CASSPGQRYGYTF. This sequence joins TRBV18 and TRBJ1-2; 7 bases fit TRBD1. The CDR3 contains 13 residues. CDR1 is KGHSH, CDR2 LQKENI, per germline. The ends lost 3 bases at V and 5 bases at J; junction bases unmatched: 3.

The chain links TRBV7-6 to TRBJ1-4; D call uncertain. CDR1 and CDR2 from the germline V gene are SGHVS and FNYEAQ. The ends were cut back, 5 bases at V and 5 bases at J, with 18 bases in the middle. The CDR3 covers 16 residues. CDR3 DNA: TGTGCCAGCAGCGGCGAGGCCTCGATGAAGAATGAAAAACTGTTTTTT. It codes for CASSGEASMKNEKLFF.

This chain links TRBV18 with TRBJ2-7; 10 bases align to TRBD2. The germline CDR1 and CDR2 sequences are KGHSH and LQKENI. The length of the CDR3 is 14 residues. Unmatched junction bases numbered 0, after V lost 1 base and J lost 3 bases. The DNA for the CDR3 is TGTGCCAGCTCACCACTAGCGGGAGGCTACGAGCAGTACTTC. This encodes CASSPLAGGYEQYF.

The gene calls are TRBV6-4 and TRBJ2-3, with 10 positions matching TRBD2. The CDR3 spans 18 residues. Germline trimming cut 7 bases from V and 3 bases from J; bases unmatched to any gene: 16. In germline, CDR1 is MRHNA, CDR2 SNTAGT. The DNA for the CDR3 is TGTGCCAGCAAGGCGATCCCACTAGCGGGACTTTGGACAGATACGCAGTATTTT. This sequence encodes CASKAIPLAGLWTDTQYF.

This chain links TRBV6-5 with TRBJ2-7; perhaps TRBD1 as D (6 bases). The CDR3 runs to 11 residues. The germline gives CDR1 MNHEY, CDR2 SVGAGI. Trimming removed 10 bases from V and 3 bases from J, with 10 bases in between. As DNA, the CDR3 is TGTGCCACGGGACAAAACTACGAGCAGTACTTC. As protein: CATGQNYEQYF.

The sample holds a few counts of this clone. The chain recombines TRBV5-6 with TRBJ1-6; TRBD1 is a possible D gene (6 bases). V shed 3 bases and J shed 7 bases, with 11 bases lying between them. Germline loops: CDR1 SGHDT, CDR2 YYEEEE. The CDR3 is made up of 14 amino acids. CDR3 in amino acids: CASSSPTGNSPLHF. As DNA, the CDR3 is TGTGCCAGCAGCTCCCCTACAGGGAATTCACCCCTCCACTTT.

V gene TRBV5-4 combines with J gene TRBJ2-7, with D unclear. The CDR3 consists of 14 residues. From germline, CDR1 is SGHNT and CDR2 YYREEE (reference sequence). V was trimmed by 3 bases and J by 2 bases, leaving 12 bases between them. The CDR3 loop reads CASSSIAPPYEQYF. In DNA form, the CDR3 reads TGTGCCAGCAGCTCCATAGCCCCCCCCTACGAGCAGTACTTC.

The CDR3 coding sequence is TGTGCCAGCAGTGGCGGGACTAGCGGGGTTAGCTGGCAGTTCTTC. The encoded protein is CASSGGTSGVSWQFF. The chain has TRBV2 and TRBJ2-1; 13 nucleotides agree with TRBD2. CDR3 length: 15 amino acids. Looked up from germline, CDR1 is SNHLY and CDR2 is FYNNEI. The junction had 9 bases not matched to a gene; V was cut back by 4 bases and J by 12 bases.

The J gene is TRBJ1-1, the V gene TRBV4-2; 7 nucleotides agree with TRBD1. Germline lookup yields CDR1 LGHNA and CDR2 YNFKEQ. This CDR3 region has 13 residues. The V gene end was trimmed by 5 bases and the J gene end by 8 bases; junction bases not matched to a gene: 8. This chain's CDR3 is CASSLGMDREAFF. In DNA form, the CDR3 reads TGTGCCAGCAGCTTAGGTATGGACAGGGAAGCTTTCTTT.

The rearrangement joins TRBV5-3 to TRBJ2-7; D possibly corresponds to TRBD2 (6 bases). TRBV5-3 is annotated as an ORF whose role is uncertain. V lost 1 base and J 2 bases, leaving 13 bases between the germline ends. The CDR3 contains 15 residues. CDR3 nucleotides: TGTGCCAGAAGCTTGCGGGGGAGTACGACCTACGAGCAGTACTTC. Translating it yields CARSLRGSTTYEQYF.

The V gene is TRBV9, the J gene TRBJ1-4; maybe TRBD1 (5 bases). The V end was cut by 1 base, the J end by 7 bases, with 11 bases between. Germline CDR1 reads SGDLS; CDR2 reads YYNGEE. This CDR3 has 14 amino acids. CDR3 DNA: TGTGCCAGCAGCGTATCAGGGCCGGCTGAAAAACTGTTTTTT. It encodes CASSVSGPAEKLFF.

This clone has only a few counts. The chain has TRBV3-1 (or the pseudogene TRBV3-2) and TRBJ2-7; TRBD2 matches at 9 bases. V lost 1 base and J lost 3; bases outside the gene matches: 4. This CDR3 is built from 15 residues. Germline values: CDR1 LGHDT, CDR2 YNNKEL (reference sequence). The CDR3 DNA sequence: TGTGCCAGCAGCCAAGCCGCGGGAGGGGGCTACGAGCAGTACTTC. Translated, it gives CASSQAAGGGYEQYF.

This chain joins TRBV9 and TRBJ2-1; 8 bases are shared with TRBD2. This CDR3 is 15 amino acids long. Germline CDR1 reads SGDLS; CDR2 reads YYNGEE. V was clipped by 3 bases and J by 7 bases; unmatched bases: 9. DNA for the CDR3: TGTGCCAGCAGCGAGGGGGGGACTAGGCGTAATGAGCAGTTCTTC. Translation: CASSEGGTRRNEQFF.